What follows are 12 T cell receptor beta chains derived from one specimen sequenced in a study of T cells in Graves' hyperthyroidism and ophthalmopathy. Amplification targeted TCR beta CDR3 regions from RNA transcripts. Initially, a first-round RT-PCR of the TCR CDR3 employed the HTBI primer set. TCRdb recomputed calls from the multiplex PCR reads with MiXCR, one row per CDR3 protein. The sample yields around 340,000 distinct CDR3 sequences, 15% to 20% seen once. Material for sequencing was blood. Source of these receptors: a woman aged 25 to 39 with Graves' hyperthyroidism that later progressed to Graves' ophthalmopathy.

With respect to this clonotype: A clone one base away is much larger, so this may be a read error. V is TRBV18 and J is TRBJ1-4; D perhaps matches TRBD1 (6 bases). This CDR3 spans 13 amino acids. Germline CDR1 KGHSH, CDR2 LQKENI. The CDR3 reads CAGSPQGREKLFF. In DNA, the CDR3 is TGTGCCGGCTCACCCCAGGGGCGCGAAAAACTGTTTTTT.

The table lists this clonotype with many counts. The gene calls are TRBV19 and TRBJ2-2; the match to TRBD1 covers 8 bases. The CDR3 spans 14 residues. The V gene end was trimmed by 3 bases and the J gene end by 7 bases; junction bases not matched to a gene: 4. The germline gives CDR1 LNHDA, CDR2 SQIVND (reference sequence). As DNA, the CDR3 is TGTGCCAGTAGTATCGACAGGGGAGGCGGGGAGCTGTTTTTT. Translating gives CASSIDRGGGELFF. Full variable domain (remainder filled in from reference TRBV19 and TRBJ2-2): DGGITQSPKYLFRKEGQNVTLSCEQNLNHDAMYWYRQDPGQGLRLIYYSQIVNDFQKGDIAEGYSVSREKKESFPLTVTSAQKNPTAFYLCASSIDRGGGELFFGEGSRLTVL.

At least ten counts were recorded for this clonotype. This rearrangement joins TRBV28 to TRBJ2-1; D unclear. The V and J ends lost 6 bases and 8 bases respectively, with 11 bases between them. The CDR3 totals 12 residues. The germline gives CDR1 MDHEN, CDR2 SYDVKM. The CDR3 here is CASRNVRDEQFF. CDR3 DNA sequence: TGTGCCAGCAGAAACGTTCGGGATGAGCAGTTCTTC.

Details on this clonotype: Possible read error: a much larger clone is one base away. This chain connects TRBV28 to TRBJ1-1, with a weak D call TRBD1 (6 bases). V dropped 6 bases and J dropped 4 bases, with 18 bases sitting between them. This CDR3 contains 15 residues. The germline gives CDR1 MDHEN, CDR2 SYDVKM. CDR3 residues: CASRTGTRGSTEAFF. The CDR3 DNA reads as TGTGCCAGCAGAACCGGGACAAGAGGGTCCACTGAAGCTTTCTTT.

This clonotype was detected many times. V and J are TRBV6-2 or TRBV6-3 and TRBJ1-2; no definite D call. This CDR3 comprises 14 residues. V lost 5 bases to trimming and J lost 3 bases, with 13 bases between them. Germline lookup yields CDR1 MNHEY and CDR2 SVGEGT. CDR3 sequence: CASSPGRSYYGYTF. The CDR3 DNA reads TGTGCCAGCAGTCCCGGACGGAGCTACTATGGCTACACCTTC.

The chain recombines TRBV7-2 with TRBJ2-2; 9 bases match TRBD2. The germline V gene has CDR1 SGHTA and CDR2 FQGNSA. CDR3 length: 16 amino acids. V was pared by 2 bases and J by 5 bases, with 6 bases of the junction left unmatched. CDR3 DNA: TGTGCCAGCAGCTTATTCGCGGGGGGGCGGACCGGGGAGCTGTTTTTT. Residues: CASSLFAGGRTGELFF.

Ten or more counts support this clonotype. The CDR3 loop is CASSENLGLGFNEQFF. CDR3 coding DNA: TGTGCCAGCAGTGAAAATTTGGGACTAGGCTTCAATGAGCAGTTCTTC. V is TRBV6-1 and J is TRBJ2-1, with 8 positions matching TRBD2. The CDR3 has 16 residues. Per the germline V gene, CDR1 is MNHNS and CDR2 is SASEGT. V lost 2 bases, J lost 6 bases, and 9 bases stayed unmatched.

This clonotype was found a few times. The V gene is TRBV6-4, the J gene TRBJ1-5, with D perhaps matching TRBD1 (6 bases). Germline CDR1 MRHNA, CDR2 SNTAGT. Trimming removed 9 bases at V and 0 bases at J, with 15 bases between. The CDR3 spans 15 residues. The CDR3 reads CARPHGQYSNQPQHF. CDR3 DNA sequence: TGTGCCAGACCACATGGACAGTATAGCAATCAGCCCCAGCATTTT.

This clonotype was detected many times. V and J are TRBV5-1 and TRBJ1-2; 7 bases line up with TRBD1. After removal of 3 bases from V and 4 bases from J, the junction contained 9 bases not matched to a gene. The CDR3 length is 15 residues. Germline lookup yields CDR1 SGHRS and CDR2 YFSETQ. The CDR3 sequence: CASSWIDRDGYGYTF. DNA of the CDR3: TGCGCCAGCAGCTGGATTGACAGGGATGGCTATGGCTACACCTTC. The complete variable domain, with remaining parts taken from reference TRBV5-1 and TRBJ1-2, reads KAGVTQTPRYLIKTRGQQVTLSCSPISGHRSVSWYQQTPGQGLQFLFEYFSETQRNKGNFPGRFSGRQFSNSRSEMNVSTLELGDSALYLCASSWIDRDGYGYTFGSGTRLTVV.

This clonotype was counted a few times. A much more abundant neighbour one base away suggests this may be a read error. V and J are TRBV29-1 and TRBJ2-1; no firm D call. Germline V gene sequence: CDR1 SQVTM, CDR2 ANQGSEA. CDR3 size: 11 residues. The V end lost 4 bases, the J end lost 4 bases, and 5 bases lay between the germline ends. The CDR3 nucleotides read TGCAGCGTTGGCAAATACAATGAGCAGTTCTTC. Protein sequence: CSVGKYNEQFF.

This clonotype was recorded many times. V gene TRBV29-1 combines with J gene TRBJ1-1, with 7 nucleotides matching TRBD1. The J segment lost 3 bases and the V segment lost 3 bases, leaving 7 bases of the junction unmatched. CDR1 SQVTM and CDR2 ANQGSEA come from the germline V gene. CDR3 length: 14 amino acids. CDR3 protein: CSVDSQGPDTEAFF. The CDR3 region has the DNA TGCAGCGTTGATTCACAGGGGCCCGACACTGAAGCTTTCTTT.

Many counts were recorded for this clonotype. This chain links TRBV11-2 with TRBJ2-3; D possibly corresponds to TRBD1 (5 bases). The V gene's germline CDR1 is SGHAT and CDR2 FQNNGV. The CDR3 contains 18 residues. Trimming removed 6 bases from V and 2 bases from J, with 24 bases in between. This CDR3 reads CASSQWGGTKGHTDTQYF. DNA for the CDR3: TGTGCCAGCAGTCAATGGGGCGGCACCAAGGGCCACACAGATACGCAGTATTTT.